Presented here are 6 T cell receptor beta chains from one specimen sequenced in a study of radiotherapy plus CTLA-4 blockade in lung cancer. Method: immunoSEQ multiplex PCR; TCRdb's copy keeps in-frame clones and lacks some. This table holds about 97,000 clones, 60% to 75% found once. The sequencing here drew on peripheral blood, taken from a patient treated with radiotherapy plus ipilimumab. The origin of the receptors is a human donor with non-small cell lung cancer who had a partial response to radiotherapy plus ipilimumab. Some clones in this sample may be carry-over from other donors' samples.

The chain couples TRBV7-2 to TRBJ1-2; 7 bases agree with TRBD1. This CDR3 has 18 amino acids. Germline V lookup: CDR1 SGHTA, CDR2 FQGNSA. V shed 6 bases and J 2 bases; nucleotides not matched to a gene: 18. CDR3 loop: CASRVGGFRPGQNYGYTF. The CDR3 DNA reads TGTGCCAGCAGGGTGGGGGGATTCCGACCGGGACAGAACTATGGCTACACCTTC.

The chain employs TRBV27 and TRBJ1-1; 9 bases line up with TRBD1. This CDR3 comprises 13 residues. CDR1 and CDR2 (germline): MNHEY, SMNVEV (reference sequence). The trim removed 7 bases at V and 10 bases at J, leaving 10 bases unmatched. DNA for the CDR3: TGTGCCAGCAAGAAACAGGGGGCGCCGGGAGCTTTCTTT. Encoded protein: CASKKQGAPGAFF.

The CDR3 loop is CASSIQPGSNSPLHF. In DNA form, the CDR3 reads TGTGCCAGCAGCATCCAACCGGGGAGTAATTCACCCCTCCACTTT. V usage is TRBV11-3 and J usage is TRBJ1-6; D not certain. V lost 5 bases to trimming and J lost 6 bases, with 14 bases between them. This CDR3 comprises 15 residues. Germline V gene data show CDR1 as SGHNT and CDR2 as YENEEA.

V is TRBV14 and J is TRBJ2-1, with 7 bases lining up with TRBD2. The CDR3 covers 14 residues. Per the germline V gene, CDR1 is SGHDN and CDR2 is FVKESK. The trim removed 5 bases at V and 8 bases at J, leaving 9 bases unmatched. The CDR3 here is CASSAGGFSDEQFF. DNA for the CDR3: TGTGCCAGCAGCGCCGGGGGGTTCAGTGATGAGCAGTTCTTC.

The chain links TRBV6-5 to TRBJ1-2; TRBD1 matches 9 bases. Germline loops: CDR1 MNHEY, CDR2 SVGAGI. J was trimmed by 8 bases and V by 2 bases; bases with no gene match: 12. The CDR3 spans 16 residues. The CDR3 DNA is TGTGCCAGCAGTTACGGGACAGGGAAATTGGGATGGGGCTACACCTTC. Amino acid sequence: CASSYGTGKLGWGYTF.

The J gene is TRBJ2-2, the V gene TRBV6-6; 9 bases agree with TRBD1. V trimming: 6 bases; J trimming: 4 bases; junction bases outside the gene matches: 9. Looked up from germline, CDR1 is MNHNY and CDR2 is SVGAGI (reference sequence). The CDR3 spans 16 residues. The DNA for the CDR3 is TGTGCCAGCAGACCACCGGGACAGGGTAGCACCGGGGAGCTGTTTTTT. Its translation: CASRPPGQGSTGELFF.